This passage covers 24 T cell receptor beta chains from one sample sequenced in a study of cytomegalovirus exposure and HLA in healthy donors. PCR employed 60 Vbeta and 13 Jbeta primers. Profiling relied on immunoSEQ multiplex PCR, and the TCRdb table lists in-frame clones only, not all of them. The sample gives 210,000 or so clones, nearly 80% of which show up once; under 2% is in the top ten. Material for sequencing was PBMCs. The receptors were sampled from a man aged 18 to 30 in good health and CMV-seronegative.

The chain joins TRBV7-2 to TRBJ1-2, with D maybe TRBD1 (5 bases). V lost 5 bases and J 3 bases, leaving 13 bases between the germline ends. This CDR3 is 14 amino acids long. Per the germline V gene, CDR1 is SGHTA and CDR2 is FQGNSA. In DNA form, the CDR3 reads TGTGCCAGCAGCCCACAGACAGATCACTATGGCTACACCTTC. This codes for CASSPQTDHYGYTF.

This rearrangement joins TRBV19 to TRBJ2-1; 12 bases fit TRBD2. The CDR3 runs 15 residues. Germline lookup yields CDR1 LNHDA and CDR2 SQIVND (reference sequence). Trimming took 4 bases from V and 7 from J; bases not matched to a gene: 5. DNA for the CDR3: TGTGCCAGTAGTACTAGCGGGGGGGCCGGGAATGAGCAGTTCTTC. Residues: CASSTSGGAGNEQFF.

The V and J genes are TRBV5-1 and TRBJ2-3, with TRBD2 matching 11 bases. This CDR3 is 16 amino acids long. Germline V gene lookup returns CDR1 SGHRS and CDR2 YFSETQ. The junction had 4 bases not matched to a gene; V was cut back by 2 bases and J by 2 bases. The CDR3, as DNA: TGCGCCAGCAGCTTCTTAGCGGGAGGGATCACAGATACGCAGTATTTT. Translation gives CASSFLAGGITDTQYF. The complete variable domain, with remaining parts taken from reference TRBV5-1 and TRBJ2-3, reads KAGVTQTPRYLIKTRGQQVTLSCSPISGHRSVSWYQQTPGQGLQFLFEYFSETQRNKGNFPGRFSGRQFSNSRSEMNVSTLELGDSALYLCASSFLAGGITDTQYFGPGTRLTVL.

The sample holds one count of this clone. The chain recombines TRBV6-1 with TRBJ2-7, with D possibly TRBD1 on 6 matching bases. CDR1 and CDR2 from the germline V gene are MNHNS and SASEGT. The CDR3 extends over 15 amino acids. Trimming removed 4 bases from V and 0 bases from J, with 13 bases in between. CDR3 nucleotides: TGTGCCAGCAGTGTCACAGGGTCGGGCTCCTACGAGCAGTACTTC. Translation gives CASSVTGSGSYEQYF.

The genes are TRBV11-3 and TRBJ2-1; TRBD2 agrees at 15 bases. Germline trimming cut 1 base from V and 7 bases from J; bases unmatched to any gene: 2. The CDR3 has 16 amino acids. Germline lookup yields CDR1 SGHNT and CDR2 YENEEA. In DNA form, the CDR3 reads TGTGCCAGCAGCTTAGTGGGACTAGCGGGAGGAAATGAGCAGTTCTTC. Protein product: CASSLVGLAGGNEQFF. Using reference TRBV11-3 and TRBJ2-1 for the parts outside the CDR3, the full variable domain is EAGVVQSPRYKIIEKKQPVAFWCNPISGHNTLYWYLQNLGQGPELLIRYENEEAVDDSQLPKDRFSAERLKGVDSTLKIQPAELGDSAVYLCASSLVGLAGGNEQFFGPGTRLTVL.

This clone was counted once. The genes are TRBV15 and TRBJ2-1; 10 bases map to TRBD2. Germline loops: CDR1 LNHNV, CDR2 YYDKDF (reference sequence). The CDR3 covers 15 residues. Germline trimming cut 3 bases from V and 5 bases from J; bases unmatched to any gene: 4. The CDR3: CATSRWTSGHNEQFF. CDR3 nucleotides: TGTGCCACCAGCAGGTGGACTAGCGGCCACAATGAGCAGTTCTTC.

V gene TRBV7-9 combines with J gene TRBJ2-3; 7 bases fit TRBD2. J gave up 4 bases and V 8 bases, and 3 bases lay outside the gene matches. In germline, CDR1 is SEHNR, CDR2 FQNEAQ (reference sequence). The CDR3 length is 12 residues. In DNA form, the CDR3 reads TGTGCCAGCTGGGGGAGGGCAGATACGCAGTATTTT. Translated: CASWGRADTQYF.

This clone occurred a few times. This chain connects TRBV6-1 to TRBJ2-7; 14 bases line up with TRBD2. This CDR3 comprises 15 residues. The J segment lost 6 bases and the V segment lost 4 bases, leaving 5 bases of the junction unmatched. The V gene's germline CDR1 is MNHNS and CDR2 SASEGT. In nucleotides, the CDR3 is TGTGCCAGCAGTGGTGGGACTAGCGGGAGAGGCGAGCAGTACTTC. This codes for CASSGGTSGRGEQYF.

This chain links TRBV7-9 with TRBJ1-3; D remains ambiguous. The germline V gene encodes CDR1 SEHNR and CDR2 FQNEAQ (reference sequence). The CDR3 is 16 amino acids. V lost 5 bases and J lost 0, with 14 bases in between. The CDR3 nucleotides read TGTGCCAGCAGCCGGGAAGCCCCGGGCTCTGGAAACACCATATATTTT. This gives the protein CASSREAPGSGNTIYF.

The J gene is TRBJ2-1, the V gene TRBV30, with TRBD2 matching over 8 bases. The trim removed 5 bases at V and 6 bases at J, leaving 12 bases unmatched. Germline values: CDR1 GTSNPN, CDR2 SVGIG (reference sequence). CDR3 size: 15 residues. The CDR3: CAWAPVGGRPNEQFF. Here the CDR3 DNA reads TGTGCCTGGGCACCCGTGGGCGGGAGGCCCAATGAGCAGTTCTTC.

The CDR3 nucleotides read TGTGCCAGCATCCCCGGAGGGACTTATAATTCACCCCTCCACTTT. Protein product: CASIPGGTYNSPLHF. The chain carries TRBV7-8 and TRBJ1-6; perhaps TRBD1 as D (5 bases). The CDR3 extends over 15 amino acids. CDR1 is SGHVS, CDR2 FQNEAQ, per germline. Trimming shortened V by 7 bases and J by 4 bases, and 14 bases separated the two germline ends.

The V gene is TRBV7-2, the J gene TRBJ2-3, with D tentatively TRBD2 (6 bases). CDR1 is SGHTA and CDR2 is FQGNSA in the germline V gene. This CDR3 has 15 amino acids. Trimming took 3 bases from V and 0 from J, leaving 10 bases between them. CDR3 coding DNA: TGTGCCAGCAGCTTGGACTACCTAAGCACAGATACGCAGTATTTT. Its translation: CASSLDYLSTDTQYF.

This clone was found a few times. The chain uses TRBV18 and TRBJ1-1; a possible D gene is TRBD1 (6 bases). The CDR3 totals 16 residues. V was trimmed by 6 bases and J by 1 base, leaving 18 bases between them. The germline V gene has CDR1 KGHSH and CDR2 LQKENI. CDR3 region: CASSQTGQQTNTEAFF. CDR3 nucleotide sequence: TGTGCCAGCTCCCAAACTGGACAGCAAACGAACACTGAAGCTTTCTTT. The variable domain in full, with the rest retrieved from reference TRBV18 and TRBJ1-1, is NAGVMQNPRHLVRRRGQEARLRCSPMKGHSHVYWYRQLPEEGLKFMVYLQKENIIDESGMPKERFSAEFPKEGPSILRIQQVVRGDSAAYFCASSQTGQQTNTEAFFGQGTRLTVV.

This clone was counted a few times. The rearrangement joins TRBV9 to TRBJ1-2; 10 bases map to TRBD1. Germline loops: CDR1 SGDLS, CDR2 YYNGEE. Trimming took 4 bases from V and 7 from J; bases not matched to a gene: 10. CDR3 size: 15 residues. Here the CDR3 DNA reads TGTGCCAGCAGCACTCGGGACAGGGGATCAGGTGGCTACACCTTC. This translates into CASSTRDRGSGGYTF.

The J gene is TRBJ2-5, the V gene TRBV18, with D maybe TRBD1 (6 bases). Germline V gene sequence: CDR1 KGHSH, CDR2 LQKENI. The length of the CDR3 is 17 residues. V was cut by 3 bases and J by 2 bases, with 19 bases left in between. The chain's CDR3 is CASSPSGVGWGQETQYF. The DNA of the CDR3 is TGTGCCAGCTCACCCTCAGGGGTAGGCTGGGGACAAGAGACCCAGTACTTC.

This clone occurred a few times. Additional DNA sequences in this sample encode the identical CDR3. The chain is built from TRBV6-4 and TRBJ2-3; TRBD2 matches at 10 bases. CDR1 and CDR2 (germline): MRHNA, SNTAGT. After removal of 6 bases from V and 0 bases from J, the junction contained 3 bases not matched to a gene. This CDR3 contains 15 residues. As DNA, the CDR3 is TGTGCCAGCAGGGAAGCGGGAGGGAGCACAGATACGCAGTATTTT. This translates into CASREAGGSTDTQYF.

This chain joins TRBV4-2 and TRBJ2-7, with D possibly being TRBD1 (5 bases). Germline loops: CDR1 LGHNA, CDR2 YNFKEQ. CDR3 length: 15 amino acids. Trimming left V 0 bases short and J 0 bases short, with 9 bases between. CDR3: CASSQEPGNSYEQYF. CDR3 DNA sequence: TGTGCCAGCAGCCAAGAACCAGGGAACTCCTACGAGCAGTACTTC.

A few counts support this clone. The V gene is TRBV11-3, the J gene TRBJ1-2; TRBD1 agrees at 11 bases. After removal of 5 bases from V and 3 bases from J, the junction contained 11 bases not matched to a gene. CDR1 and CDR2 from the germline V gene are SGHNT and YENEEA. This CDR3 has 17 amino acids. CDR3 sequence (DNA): TGTGCCAGCAGCACCTGGGACAGGGGGGTAGAGGACTATGGCTACACCTTC. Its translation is CASSTWDRGVEDYGYTF.

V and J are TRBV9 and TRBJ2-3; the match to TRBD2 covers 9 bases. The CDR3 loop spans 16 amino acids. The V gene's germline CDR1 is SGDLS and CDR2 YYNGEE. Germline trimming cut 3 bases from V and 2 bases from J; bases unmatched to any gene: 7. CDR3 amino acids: CASSAQTSGYTDTQYF. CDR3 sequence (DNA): TGTGCCAGCAGCGCGCAGACTAGCGGCTACACAGATACGCAGTATTTT.

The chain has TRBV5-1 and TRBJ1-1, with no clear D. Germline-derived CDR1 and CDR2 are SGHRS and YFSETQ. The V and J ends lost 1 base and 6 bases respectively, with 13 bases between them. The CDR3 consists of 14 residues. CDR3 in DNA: TGCGCCAGCAGCTTGCAGGAGGTAGGTGCTGAAGCTTTCTTT. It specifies CASSLQEVGAEAFF.

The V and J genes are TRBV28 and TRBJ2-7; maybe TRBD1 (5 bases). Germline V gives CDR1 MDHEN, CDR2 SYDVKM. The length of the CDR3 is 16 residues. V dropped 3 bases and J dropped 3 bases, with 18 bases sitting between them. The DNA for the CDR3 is TGTGCCAGCAGTTTTAGTAGGCGTAAGGGGTTCTACGAGCAGTACTTC. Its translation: CASSFSRRKGFYEQYF.

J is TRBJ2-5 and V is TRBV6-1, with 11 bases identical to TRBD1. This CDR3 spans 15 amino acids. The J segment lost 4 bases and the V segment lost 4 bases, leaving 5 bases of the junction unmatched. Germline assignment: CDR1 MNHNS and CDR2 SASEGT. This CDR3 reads CASSGSDRGRETQYF. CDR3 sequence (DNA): TGTGCCAGCAGTGGGTCGGACAGGGGGCGAGAGACCCAGTACTTC.

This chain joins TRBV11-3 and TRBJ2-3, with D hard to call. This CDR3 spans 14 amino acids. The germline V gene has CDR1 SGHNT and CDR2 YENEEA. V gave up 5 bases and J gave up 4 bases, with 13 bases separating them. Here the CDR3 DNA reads TGTGCCAGCAGCCCCGAGATTTTACCAGATACGCAGTATTTT. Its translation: CASSPEILPDTQYF.

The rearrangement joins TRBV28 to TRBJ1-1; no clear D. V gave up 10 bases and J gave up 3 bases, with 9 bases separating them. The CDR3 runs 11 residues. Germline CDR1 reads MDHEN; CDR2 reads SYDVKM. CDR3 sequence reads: CATRRDTEAFF. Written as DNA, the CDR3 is TGTGCCACCAGACGGGACACTGAAGCTTTCTTT.